A single T cell receptor (beta chain) is shown here with its context. The data were produced by immunoSEQ multiplex PCR, yet TCRdb's version contains in-frame clones alone and is incomplete. The sample records 13,000 to 15,000 clones, around two thirds being singletons. This record belongs to a study of tumor-infiltrating lymphocytes in localized non-small cell lung cancer. The TCR originated in a human donor with non-small cell lung cancer. The sequenced material came from uninvolved lung tissue not adjacent to the tumor.

CDR3 in DNA: TGTGCCAGCAGCTTGGGCAGTTACTACGAGCAGTACTTC. Translating gives CASSLGSYYEQYF. The rearrangement uses TRBV7-2 and TRBJ2-7, with unresolved D. CDR3 length: 13 residues. Germline loops: CDR1 SGHTA, CDR2 FQGNSA. V shed 3 bases and J shed 3 bases, with 9 bases lying between them. Supplemented by reference TRBV7-2 and TRBJ2-7, the full variable domain reads GAGVSQSPSNKVTEKGKDVELRCDPISGHTALYWYRQSLGQGLEFLIYFQGNSAPDKSGLPSDRFSAERTGGSVSTLTIQRTQQEDSAVYLCASSLGSYYEQYFGPGTRLTVT.